Below are 16 T cell receptor beta chains sequenced from a single sample in a study of blood T cells in healthy people across ages. Alongside a J-beta primer mix, a sample-barcoded 5' primer served in a second PCR lasting roughly 7 to 11 cycles. TCRdb passed the 5' RACE reads through MiXCR, listing each CDR3 protein once. The sample records about 1.4 million distinct CDR3 sequences, roughly 64% being singletons. Sequencing was done on a sample of blood. These receptors came from a young man in good health.

This clonotype was detected only once. This chain links TRBV7-9 with TRBJ1-2; D might be TRBD1 (6 bases). CDR1 and CDR2 from the germline V gene are SEHNR and FQNEAQ (reference sequence). V was shortened by 1 base and J by 6 bases, with 12 bases between the two germline ends. The CDR3 is made up of 14 amino acids. The CDR3 DNA sequence: TGTGCCAGCAGCTTAGTGGACCACAGGGATGGCTACACCTTC. This codes for CASSLVDHRDGYTF.

The J gene is TRBJ2-1, the V gene TRBV20-1; maybe TRBD2 (5 bases). V lost 3 bases to trimming and J lost 4 bases, with 13 bases between them. The CDR3 length is 14 residues. In germline, CDR1 is DFQATT, CDR2 SNEGSKA (reference sequence). Here the CDR3 DNA reads TGCAGTGCTAGTCCGCTAGCTCTTTACAATGAGCAGTTCTTC. Amino acid sequence: CSASPLALYNEQFF.

The genes are TRBV10-1 and TRBJ2-4, with no clear D. Matching the DNA end better, TRBJ2-7 makes the J call doubtful. Germline assignment: CDR1 WNHNN and CDR2 SYGVQD (reference sequence). The CDR3 totals 13 residues. The CDR3 loop reads CASSESPVHEQYF. The CDR3 bases are TGCGCCAGCAGTGAGTCACCGGTCCACGAGCAGTACTTC.

The chain has TRBV7-8 and TRBJ2-1; D gene unclear. The germline V and J ends were trimmed by 1 base and 13 bases, with 8 bases remaining between them. Germline values: CDR1 SGHVS, CDR2 FQNEAQ. The CDR3 consists of 11 residues. The CDR3 spells CASSLGAVQFF. CDR3 DNA sequence: TGTGCCAGCAGCTTAGGTGCGGTTCAGTTCTTC.

The chain employs TRBV7-9 and TRBJ2-7; 10 bases fit TRBD2. V was clipped by 5 bases and J by 7 bases; unmatched bases: 11. CDR1 and CDR2 from the germline V gene are SEHNR and FQNEAQ (reference sequence). The CDR3 totals 15 residues. The CDR3 nucleotides are TGTGCCAGCAGCCCCCGGCCGGGACTAGCGCTTGAGCAGTACTTC. This translates into CASSPRPGLALEQYF. Drawing the rest from reference TRBV7-9 and TRBJ2-7, the complete variable domain is DTGVSQNPRHKITKRGQNVTFRCDPISEHNRLYWYRQTLGQGPEFLTYFQNEAQLEKSRLLSDRFSAERPKGSFSTLEIQRTEQGDSAMYLCASSPRPGLALEQYFGPGTRLTVT.

A note on this clonotype: At one end, the junction sequence differs from germline, possibly due to a read error. The chain uses TRBV29-1 and TRBJ2-7, with 7 bases matching TRBD2. Per the germline V gene, CDR1 is SQVTM and CDR2 is ANQGSEA. The CDR3 is 15 residues long. CDR3 sequence (DNA): TGCAGCGTAGAAAAGGATGATTCAACCGCGCGGGAGCGGTACTTC. It translates to CSVEKDDSTARERYF.

The chain uses TRBV4-1 and TRBJ1-4, with D unresolved. This CDR3 is 15 amino acids long. Germline CDR1 and CDR2: MGHRA and YSYEKL. V lost 0 bases to trimming and J lost 3 bases, with 8 bases between them. The CDR3 DNA reads TGCGCCAGCAGCCAAGAACCCTTGCCTAATGAAAAACTGTTTTTT. Translation gives CASSQEPLPNEKLFF.

The chain couples TRBV7-2 to TRBJ2-5; no clear D. The ends were cut back, 5 bases at V and 5 bases at J, with 12 bases in the middle. The CDR3 totals 13 residues. In germline, CDR1 is SGHTA, CDR2 FQGNSA. This CDR3 is CASSLHRRETQYF. DNA for the CDR3: TGTGCCAGCAGCCTACACCGACGGGAGACCCAGTACTTC.

This sequence joins TRBV3-1 and TRBJ2-1; D is uncertain. There are 13 residues in the CDR3. V shed 0 bases and J shed 10 bases, with 10 bases lying between them. The germline CDR1 and CDR2 sequences are LGHDT and YNNKEL (reference sequence). The CDR3 protein is CASSQEWAGEQFF. The CDR3 DNA follows: TGTGCCAGCAGCCAAGAGTGGGCTGGAGAGCAGTTCTTC.

This clonotype came up a few times. V and J are TRBV12-3 or TRBV12-4 and TRBJ2-1; D remains ambiguous. Deletions cut 5 bases from V and 5 bases from J, with 10 bases between. CDR3 length equals 13 residues. This CDR3 reads CASSPIRHNEQFF. CDR3 coding DNA: TGTGCCAGCAGTCCGATAAGGCACAATGAGCAGTTCTTC.

This chain uses TRBV6-5 with TRBJ2-5, with TRBD1 as a possible D gene (6 bases). Trimming took 0 bases from V and 10 from J, leaving 9 bases between them. Germline loops: CDR1 MNHEY, CDR2 SVGAGI. This CDR3 has 12 residues. CDR3 sequence (DNA): TGTGCCAGCAGTTACTCGAAGGGGGTCCAGTACTTC. Protein: CASSYSKGVQYF.

This clonotype was found a few times. A read error may produce the germline difference seen at one junction end. The CDR3 reads CASSLFPEETQYF. The CDR3 bases are TGTGCCAGCAGTTTATTCCCAGAAGAGACCCAGTACTTT. The chain is built from TRBV27 and TRBJ2-5, with unresolved D. This CDR3 has 13 residues. Germline CDR1 MNHEY, CDR2 SMNVEV (reference sequence).

The V call is TRBV12-3 or TRBV12-4, the J call TRBJ2-1; 8 bases are a match to TRBD2. V dropped 9 bases and J dropped 1; count of bases not matched to a gene: 8. This CDR3 comprises 15 residues. The DNA of the CDR3 is TGTGCCAGTACCAGGACTAGCCCTTCCTACAATGAGCAGTTCTTC. Protein sequence: CASTRTSPSYNEQFF.

This clonotype was seen a few times. V gene TRBV20-1 combines with J gene TRBJ2-1; a possible D gene is TRBD1 (5 bases). The CDR3 extends over 14 amino acids. CDR1 and CDR2 (germline): DFQATT, SNEGSKA (reference sequence). V was shortened by 5 bases and J by 6 bases, with 17 bases between the two germline ends. CDR3 region: CSAPPRQGGNEQFF. Here the CDR3 DNA reads TGCAGTGCTCCTCCGAGGCAGGGTGGCAATGAGCAGTTCTTC.

V gene TRBV28 combines with J gene TRBJ2-3; 9 positions match TRBD2. CDR3 length: 14 amino acids. The V gene's germline CDR1 is MDHEN and CDR2 SYDVKM. The J segment lost 0 bases and the V segment lost 10 bases, leaving 5 bases of the junction unmatched. CDR3 protein: CATLAGLSTDTQYF. The CDR3 region has the DNA TGTGCCACCCTAGCGGGACTTAGCACAGATACGCAGTATTTT.

This clonotype appeared a single time. This chain connects TRBV15 to TRBJ2-7; D uncertain. The tail of the sequence fits TRBJ2-1 better, so the J call may be wrong. The CDR3 has 12 residues. Per germline, CDR1 LNHNV and CDR2 YYDKDF (reference sequence). The CDR3 reads CATSKWDNEQFF. The DNA for the CDR3 is TGTGCCACCAGCAAATGGGACAATGAGCAGTTCTTC.